This T cell receptor beta chain came from a study of human T cells and chemical hapten exposure. Study at large: Patients, chiefly female, had alopecia areata, totalis or universalis. Largely, small differences in pooled library volume made per-sample TCR yields vary. General study findings and limits: Controls formed significantly fewer large CDR3 similarity clusters than expanded TCRs did.

This clonotype appeared many times. Its antigen is unidentified. The CDR3 contains 14 residues. Germline V gives CDR1 SEHNR, CDR2 FQNEAQ (reference sequence). With 5 bases clipped from V and 6 bases from J, the junction kept 8 bases outside the gene matches. Using its own MiXCR run on the RACE reads, TCRdb lists one record per CDR3 protein. The sample lists under 400,000 distinct CDR3 sequences, approximately 5.1% occurring once. Time point in this sample: pre-sensitization, week 0. Treatment here: therapeutic diphenylcyclopropenone sensitization with weekly scalp DPC. Blood collection took place prior to placing each patch test.

The chain combines TRBV7-9 with TRBJ2-7; TRBD1 matches 9 bases. The sequencing used whole blood, collected in connection with sensitization to the hapten diphenylcyclopropenone (DPC). This receptor was identified in a woman in her fifties or sixties with alopecia areata. Some clones in this sample may be carry-over from other donors' samples. CDR3 DNA: TGTGCCAGCAGCGTACAGGGACAGGGAAGCGAGCAGTACTTC. It translates to CASSVQGQGSEQYF.